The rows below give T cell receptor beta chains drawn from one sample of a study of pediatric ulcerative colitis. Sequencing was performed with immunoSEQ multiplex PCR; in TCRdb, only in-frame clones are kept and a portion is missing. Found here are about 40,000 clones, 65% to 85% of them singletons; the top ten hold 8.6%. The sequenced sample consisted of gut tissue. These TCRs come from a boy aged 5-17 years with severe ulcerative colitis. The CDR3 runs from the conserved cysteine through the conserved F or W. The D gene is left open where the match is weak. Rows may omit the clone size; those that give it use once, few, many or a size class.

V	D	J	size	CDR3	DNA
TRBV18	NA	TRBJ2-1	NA	CASSPPPAGPHNEQFF	TGTGCCAGCTCACCACCGCCCGCGGGCCCCCACAATGAGCAGTTCTTC
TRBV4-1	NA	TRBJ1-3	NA	CASSQAGHSRGGNTIYF	TGCGCCAGCAGCCAAGCGGGTCACAGCCGTGGTGGAAACACCATATATTTT
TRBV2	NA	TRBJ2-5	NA	CASMAWGETQYF	TGTGCCAGCATGGCGTGGGGGGAGACCCAGTACTTC
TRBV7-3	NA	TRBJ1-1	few	CASSPTGNTEAFF	TGTGCCAGCAGCCCCACCGGGAACACTGAAGCTTTCTTT
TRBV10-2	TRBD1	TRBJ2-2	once	CASSDQTRQGANTGELFF	TGCGCCAGCAGTGACCAAACCCGTCAGGGGGCGAACACCGGGGAGCTGTTTTTT
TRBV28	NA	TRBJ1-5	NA	CASTLSGLGGNQPQHF	TGTGCCAGCACCCTTTCGGGTTTGGGGGGCAATCAGCCCCAGCATTTT
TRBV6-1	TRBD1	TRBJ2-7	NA	CASSEGMGQGAYEQYF	TGTGCCAGCAGTGAAGGAATGGGACAGGGCGCCTACGAGCAGTACTTC
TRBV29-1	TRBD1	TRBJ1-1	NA	CSVPDRENTEAFF	TGCAGCGTTCCTGACAGGGAGAACACTGAAGCTTTCTTT
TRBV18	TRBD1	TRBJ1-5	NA	CASSPQTGSSNQPQHF	TGTGCCAGCTCACCCCAGACAGGGTCGAGCAATCAGCCCCAGCATTTT
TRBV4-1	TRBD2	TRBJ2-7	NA	CASSQVDSGAYEQYF	TGCGCCAGCAGCCAAGTAGACAGCGGGGCATACGAGCAGTACTTC
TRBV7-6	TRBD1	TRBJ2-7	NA	CASSFSGTGPYEQYF	TGTGCCAGCAGCTTCTCCGGGACAGGGCCCTACGAGCAGTACTTC
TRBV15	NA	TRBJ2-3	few	CATSREMGGTQYF	TGTGCCACCAGCAGAGAGATGGGGGGTACGCAGTATTTT
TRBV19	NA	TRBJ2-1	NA	CASSIWGNYNEQFF	TGTGCCAGTAGTATCTGGGGGAACTACAATGAGCAGTTCTTC
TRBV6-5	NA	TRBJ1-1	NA	CASSSAGANTEAFF	TGTGCCAGCAGTTCGGCGGGGGCGAACACTGAAGCTTTCTTT
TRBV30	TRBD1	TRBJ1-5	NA	CAWSRQGANQPQHF	TGTGCCTGGAGTAGACAGGGGGCAAATCAGCCCCAGCATTTT
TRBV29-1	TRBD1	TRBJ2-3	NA	CSVVGRGHGTDTQYF	TGCAGCGTTGTTGGCAGGGGGCATGGCACAGATACGCAGTATTTT
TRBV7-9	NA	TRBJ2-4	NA	CASSLRGLDIQYF	TGTGCCAGCAGCTTACGGGGTTTGGACATTCAGTACTTC
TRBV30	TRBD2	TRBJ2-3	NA	CAWTSGLTDTQYF	TGTGCCTGGACTAGCGGCCTAACAGATACGCAGTATTTT
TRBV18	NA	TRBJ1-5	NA	CASSRDSNQPQHF	TGTGCCAGCTCACGGGACAGCAATCAGCCCCAGCATTTT
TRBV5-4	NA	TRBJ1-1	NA	CASSPAGQFRSTEAFF	TGTGCCAGCAGCCCCGCGGGACAATTTCGATCAACTGAAGCTTTCTTT
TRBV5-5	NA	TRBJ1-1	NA	CASTDPGGGNTEAFF	TGTGCCAGCACCGACCCGGGCGGGGGGAACACTGAAGCTTTCTTT
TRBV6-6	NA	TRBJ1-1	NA	CASRPGAHKAFF	TGTGCCAGCAGGCCCGGGGCTCATAAAGCTTTCTTT
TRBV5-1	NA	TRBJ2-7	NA	CASTQGQSYEQYF	TGCGCCAGCACCCAAGGACAGTCGTACGAGCAGTACTTC
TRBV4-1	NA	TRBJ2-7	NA	CASSQEWVGVTYEQYF	TGCGCCAGCAGCCAAGAGTGGGTCGGAGTCACCTACGAGCAGTACTTC
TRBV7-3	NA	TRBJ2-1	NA	CASSLSGAFNNEQFF	TGTGCCAGCAGCTTAAGTGGGGCGTTCAACAATGAGCAGTTCTTC
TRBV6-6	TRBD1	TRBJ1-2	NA	CASSPRQGNGGYGYTF	TGTGCCAGCAGTCCCCGACAGGGTAATGGGGGCTATGGCTACACCTTC
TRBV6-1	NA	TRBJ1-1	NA	CASKAGFRTEAFF	TGTGCCAGCAAGGCGGGGTTTCGGACTGAAGCTTTCTTT
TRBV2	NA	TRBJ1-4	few	CASSPGTPRGEKLFF	TGTGCCAGCAGCCCTGGGACACCGAGGGGAGAAAAACTGTTTTTT
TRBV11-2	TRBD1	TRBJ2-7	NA	CASSLDQGVTYEQYF	TGTGCCAGCAGCTTAGATCAGGGGGTTACCTACGAGCAGTACTTC
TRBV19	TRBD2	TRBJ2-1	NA	CASSIDLGLAGLEQFF	TGTGCCAGTAGTATAGATCTTGGACTAGCGGGGCTTGAGCAGTTCTTC
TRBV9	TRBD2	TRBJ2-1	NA	CASSVGTTTKGEQFF	TGTGCCAGCAGCGTTGGGACTACCACCAAGGGTGAGCAGTTCTTC
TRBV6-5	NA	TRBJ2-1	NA	CASSYSGSVDEQFF	TGTGCCAGCAGTTACTCCGGTAGTGTGGACGAGCAGTTCTTC
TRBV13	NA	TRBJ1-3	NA	CASSLDPARTGNTIYF	TGTGCCAGCAGCTTAGACCCCGCACGTACTGGAAACACCATATATTTT
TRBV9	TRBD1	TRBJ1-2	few	CASSVGTGTAVSGYTF	TGTGCCAGCAGCGTAGGGACCGGGACAGCGGTCTCCGGCTACACCTTC
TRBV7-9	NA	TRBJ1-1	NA	CASSRGPGETAFF	TGTGCCAGCAGCCGAGGGCCAGGGGAGACAGCTTTCTTT
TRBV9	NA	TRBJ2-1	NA	CASSVVGFDASSYNEQFF	TGTGCCAGCAGCGTAGTAGGCTTCGACGCGAGCTCCTACAATGAGCAGTTCTTC
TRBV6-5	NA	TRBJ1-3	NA	CASSYRRTGSGNTIYF	TGTGCCAGCAGTTACCGTCGTACAGGCTCTGGAAACACCATATATTTT
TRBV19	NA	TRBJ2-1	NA	CAINDRNNEQFF	TGTGCCATCAACGACAGAAACAATGAGCAGTTCTTC
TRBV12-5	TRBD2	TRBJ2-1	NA	CASGLVPGSVSGGYNEQFF	TGTGCTAGTGGTTTGGTACCTGGGTCGGTGAGCGGGGGTTACAATGAGCAGTTCTTC
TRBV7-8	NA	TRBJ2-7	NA	CASSPVGGGTDEQYF	TGTGCCAGCAGCCCGGTTGGGGGAGGCACCGACGAGCAGTACTTC
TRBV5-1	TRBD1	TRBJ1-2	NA	CASSPRTGGIPNYGYTF	TGCGCCAGCAGCCCCCGGACAGGGGGGATACCTAACTATGGCTACACCTTC
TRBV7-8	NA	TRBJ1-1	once	CASSFSLQGNTEAFF	TGTGCCAGCAGCTTCTCCCTCCAAGGGAACACTGAAGCTTTCTTT
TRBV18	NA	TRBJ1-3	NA	CASSPVQMPEVRASGNTIYF	TGTGCCAGCTCACCGGTGCAGATGCCCGAGGTTAGGGCCTCTGGAAACACCATATATTTT
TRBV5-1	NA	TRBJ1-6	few	CASSERAENNSPLHF	TGCGCCAGCAGTGAGAGGGCAGAGAATAATTCACCCCTCCACTTT
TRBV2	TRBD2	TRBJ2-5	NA	CASTGLAGMETQYF	TGTGCCAGCACGGGACTAGCGGGGATGGAGACCCAGTACTTC
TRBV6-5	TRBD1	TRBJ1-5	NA	CASSTDRGYGSPQHF	TGTGCCAGCAGCACCGACAGGGGGTATGGTTCGCCCCAGCATTTT
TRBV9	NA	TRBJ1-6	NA	CASTRNFDSPLHF	TGTGCCAGCACCAGGAACTTCGATTCACCCCTCCACTTT
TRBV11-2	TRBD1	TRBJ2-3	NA	CASSLVFKGAPVDTQYF	TGTGCCAGCAGCTTAGTTTTTAAGGGGGCTCCTGTAGATACGCAGTATTTT
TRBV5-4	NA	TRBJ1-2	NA	CASSLALENYGYTF	TGTGCCAGCAGCTTGGCCCTTGAGAACTATGGCTACACCTTC
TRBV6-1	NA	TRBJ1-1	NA	CASRRPQANAEAFF	TGTGCCAGCAGGCGCCCCCAGGCGAACGCTGAAGCTTTCTTT
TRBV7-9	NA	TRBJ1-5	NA	CASSLADGGQPQHF	TGTGCCAGCAGCTTAGCCGACGGAGGTCAGCCCCAGCATTTT
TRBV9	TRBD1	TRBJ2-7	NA	CASIDRGDPIEAYEQYF	TGTGCCAGCATAGACAGGGGGGACCCGATTGAAGCCTACGAGCAGTACTTC
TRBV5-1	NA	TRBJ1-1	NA	CASSSAASINTEAFF	TGCGCCAGCAGCTCGGCGGCCTCTATTAACACTGAAGCTTTCTTT